Shown below are 30 T cell receptor beta chains from a single sample sequenced in a study of PD-1 blockade in classical Hodgkin lymphoma. Stated time point: newly diagnosed, previously untreated cHL patient sample. Only in-frame clones appear in the TCRdb table, and some are missing; sequencing was by immunoSEQ multiplex PCR. The sample yields 17,000 or so clones, 80% to 95% seen once. The sequencing sample was made of peripheral blood mononuclear cells (PBMCs). These receptors were collected from a human donor with classical Hodgkin lymphoma.

The chain combines TRBV19 with TRBJ1-2; 8 nucleotides match TRBD1. The CDR3 is 14 amino acids. V gave up 3 bases and J gave up 7 bases; unmatched junction bases: 7. Germline assignment: CDR1 LNHDA and CDR2 SQIVND (reference sequence). CDR3 in amino acids: CASSMPPQGGGYTF. CDR3 sequence (DNA): TGTGCCAGTAGTATGCCCCCACAGGGGGGTGGCTACACCTTC. Using reference TRBV19 and TRBJ1-2 for the parts outside the CDR3, the full variable domain is DGGITQSPKYLFRKEGQNVTLSCEQNLNHDAMYWYRQDPGQGLRLIYYSQIVNDFQKGDIAEGYSVSREKKESFPLTVTSAQKNPTAFYLCASSMPPQGGGYTFGSGTRLTVV.

This clone appeared once. The chain uses TRBV6-1 and TRBJ2-3, with D perhaps matching TRBD1 (5 bases). Between the trimmed V and J ends, which lost 4 bases and 3 bases, there was a span of 14 bases. Germline V CDR1 and CDR2: MNHNS, SASEGT. The CDR3 totals 15 residues. In nucleotides, the CDR3 is TGTGCCAGCAGTGTGCTAACCGACAGTACAGATACGCAGTATTTT. Protein: CASSVLTDSTDTQYF.

V usage is TRBV29-1 and J usage is TRBJ1-2; D may be TRBD1 (6 bases). CDR1 is SQVTM, CDR2 ANQGSEA, per germline. CDR3 length: 12 amino acids. V shed 8 bases and J shed 6 bases, with 16 bases lying between them. The CDR3 loop is CSITTGVHGYTF. The DNA of the CDR3 is TGCAGCATAACGACAGGAGTCCATGGCTACACCTTC. Looking up the rest from reference TRBV29-1 and TRBJ1-2 gives the full variable domain: SAVISQKPSRDICQRGTSLTIQCQVDSQVTMMFWYRQQPGQSLTLIATANQGSEATYESGFVIDKFPISRPNLTFSTLTVSNMSPEDSSIYLCSITTGVHGYTFGSGTRLTVV.

The rearrangement joins TRBV19 to TRBJ2-7, with 7 bases matching TRBD1. J lost 4 bases, V lost 9 bases, and 3 bases had no gene match. The CDR3 is 11 residues long. Germline-derived CDR1 and CDR2 are LNHDA and SQIVND (reference sequence). This chain's CDR3 is CASRTGYEQYF. The CDR3 nucleotides are TGTGCCAGCCGGACAGGTTACGAGCAGTACTTC.

This chain connects TRBV7-7 to TRBJ1-1; a weak D match, TRBD1 (6 bases). The V and J ends lost 5 bases and 7 bases respectively, with 17 bases between them. Per the germline V gene, CDR1 is SSHAT and CDR2 is FNYEAQ (reference sequence). This CDR3 has 14 amino acids. CDR3 in DNA: TGTGCCAGCAGCCCGATGGGGGGGGCCGGTGAAGCTTTCTTT. Translating gives CASSPMGGAGEAFF.

The V and J genes are TRBV27 and TRBJ2-4; no clear D gene. The CDR3 contains 13 residues. V dropped 0 bases and J dropped 5 bases, with 5 bases sitting between them. CDR1 and CDR2 from the germline V gene are MNHEY and SMNVEV (reference sequence). The CDR3 coding sequence is TGTGCCAGCAGTTTATCCGGCCAAAACATTCAGTACTTC. Protein product: CASSLSGQNIQYF.

The chain links TRBV25-1 to TRBJ2-7; D is ambiguous. CDR3 length: 13 residues. Germline CDR1 reads MGHDK; CDR2 reads SYGVNS. Trimming pared 4 bases from V and 3 bases from J, leaving 10 bases between. The CDR3 is CASSGGVYYEQYF. In DNA, the CDR3 is TGTGCCAGCAGTGGTGGGGTTTACTACGAGCAGTACTTC.

The chain recombines TRBV10-3 with TRBJ1-3, with D perhaps TRBD1 (6 bases). The CDR3 is 17 residues long. V was trimmed by 7 bases and J by 0 bases, leaving 19 bases between them. The germline gives CDR1 ENHRY, CDR2 SYGVKD. Written as DNA, the CDR3 is TGTGCCATCAAAGGGACCGGGGGCACCACCTCTGGAAACACCATATATTTT. Residues: CAIKGTGGTTSGNTIYF.

The chain employs TRBV28 and TRBJ1-5; TRBD1 agrees at 7 bases. The CDR3 contains 18 residues. Trimming removed 5 bases from V and 0 bases from J; junction bases left unmatched: 13. Per germline, CDR1 MDHEN and CDR2 SYDVKM. Here the CDR3 DNA reads TGTGCCAGCAGTGCACAGGGGACCCGATACTATAGCAATCAGCCCCAGCATTTT. Its translation: CASSAQGTRYYSNQPQHF.

The rearrangement uses TRBV2 and TRBJ1-2; D remains ambiguous. The CDR3 runs to 11 residues. The germline gives CDR1 SNHLY, CDR2 FYNNEI. Trimming took 8 bases from V and 3 from J, leaving 7 bases between them. CDR3 region: CASGPHYGYTF. DNA of the CDR3: TGTGCCAGCGGACCCCACTATGGCTACACCTTC.

The chain carries TRBV10-3 and TRBJ2-4; D is unclear. V was pared by 6 bases and J by 3 bases, with 6 bases between. The V gene's germline CDR1 is ENHRY and CDR2 SYGVKD. The CDR3 loop spans 12 amino acids. CDR3: CAISPNKNIQYF. The CDR3 DNA reads as TGTGCCATCAGCCCGAACAAAAACATTCAGTACTTC.

The chain combines TRBV18 with TRBJ1-1; tentative D call: TRBD1 (6 bases). V shed 3 bases and J shed 3 bases, with 20 bases lying between them. Germline CDR1 KGHSH, CDR2 LQKENI. This CDR3 has 17 amino acids. DNA of the CDR3: TGTGCCAGCTCACCTCTCGGCCTACAGGGAGGTTACACTGAAGCTTTCTTT. As protein: CASSPLGLQGGYTEAFF.

The chain is built from TRBV25-1 and TRBJ2-7; 8 bases fit TRBD1. The length of the CDR3 is 16 residues. Germline V lookup: CDR1 MGHDK, CDR2 SYGVNS. V was clipped by 2 bases and J by 3 bases; unmatched bases: 9. The CDR3 DNA reads TGTGCCAGCAGTGAACGAACCGGGACAGGAGGCTACGAGCAGTACTTC. It yields the protein CASSERTGTGGYEQYF.

On this clone itself: A read error may account for a junction end that differs from germline. Other DNA sequences within the sample encode an identical CDR3. The V and J genes are TRBV2 and TRBJ1-5; D might be TRBD1 (5 bases). This CDR3 has 13 residues. Germline assignment: CDR1 SNHLY and CDR2 FYNNEI. The CDR3 coding sequence is TGTGCCAGCAGTGTAGAGGACAATCAACCCCAGCATTTT. This encodes CASSVEDNQPQHF.

This clone has only one observation. This chain links TRBV27 with TRBJ2-7; D gene ambiguous. CDR1 is MNHEY and CDR2 is SMNVEV in the germline V gene (reference sequence). This CDR3 is built from 14 residues. V gave up 0 bases and J gave up 2 bases, with 8 bases separating them. The CDR3 nucleotides are TGTGCCAGCAGTTTATCGGCAGCTGCCTACGAGCAGTACTTC. This sequence encodes CASSLSAAAYEQYF.

On this clone: A read error may produce the germline difference seen at one junction end. The chain employs TRBV10-3 and TRBJ1-2; D call uncertain. The CDR3 contains 13 residues. The germline CDR1 and CDR2 sequences are ENHRY and SYGVKD. This CDR3 is CAISESENYGYTF. CDR3 DNA: TGTGCCATCAGTGAGTCGGAAAACTACGGCTACACCTTC.

The J gene is TRBJ2-6, the V gene TRBV28; TRBD2 matches at 10 bases. This CDR3 contains 20 residues. Trimming cost V 2 bases and J 2 bases; bases outside gene matches: 12. CDR1 is MDHEN and CDR2 is SYDVKM in the germline V gene. CDR3: CASSLVLAGVDPAGANVLTF. DNA of the CDR3: TGTGCCAGCAGTTTAGTCCTAGCGGGAGTCGATCCGGCTGGGGCCAACGTCCTGACTTTC.

The chain is built from TRBV5-8 and TRBJ1-2; TRBD1 is a possible D gene (6 bases). CDR3 length: 15 residues. Germline V gives CDR1 SGHTS, CDR2 YDEGEE. Trimming removed 3 bases at V and 0 bases at J, with 12 bases between. The CDR3 region has the DNA TGTGCCAGCAGCTGGGGGCGGACAGCTAACTATGGCTACACCTTC. Its translation is CASSWGRTANYGYTF.

Here the CDR3 DNA reads TGTGCCAGCACTCCCCGGGGGTCTCGAGACAGTGAGCAGTTCTTC. As protein: CASTPRGSRDSEQFF. The gene calls are TRBV7-9 and TRBJ2-1; TRBD2 is a possible D gene (6 bases). V lost 7 bases and J 9 bases, leaving 22 bases between the germline ends. The CDR3 extends over 15 amino acids. Germline V gene lookup returns CDR1 SEHNR and CDR2 FQNEAQ (reference sequence).

This rearrangement joins TRBV25-1 to TRBJ2-7; D might be TRBD1 or TRBD2, each matching 6 bases. Germline V gene sequence: CDR1 MGHDK, CDR2 SYGVNS. The germline V and J ends were trimmed by 4 bases and 4 bases, with 11 bases remaining between them. CDR3 length equals 13 residues. This CDR3 reads CASSGRGRYEQYF. The CDR3 nucleotides are TGTGCCAGCAGTGGGAGGGGGAGGTACGAGCAGTACTTC.

The chain employs TRBV7-9 and TRBJ1-1; 8 nucleotides align to TRBD1. This CDR3 is built from 15 residues. V lost 5 bases to trimming and J lost 5 bases; unmatched junction nucleotides: 10. The germline CDR1 and CDR2 sequences are SEHNR and FQNEAQ (reference sequence). The CDR3 is CASSAQGQGGTEAFF. The CDR3 bases are TGTGCCAGCAGCGCCCAAGGACAGGGTGGTACTGAAGCTTTCTTT.

This clone was seen only a few times. The chain couples TRBV25-1 to TRBJ2-7; D is uncertain. The CDR3 is 14 amino acids. V lost 2 bases to trimming and J lost 4 bases, with 12 bases between them. From germline, CDR1 is MGHDK and CDR2 SYGVNS. DNA of the CDR3: TGTGCCAGCAGTGAAATAGAGAGCACGTACGAGCAGTACTTC. Its translation: CASSEIESTYEQYF.

This clone has just a few counts. The chain employs TRBV28 and TRBJ1-3; TRBD1 agrees at 7 bases. Germline V gene sequence: CDR1 MDHEN, CDR2 SYDVKM. With 3 bases clipped from V and 4 bases from J, the junction kept 3 bases outside the gene matches. The CDR3 extends over 14 amino acids. CDR3 nucleotides: TGTGCCAGCAGTTTGACAGGGTCAGGAAACACCATATATTTT. The encoded protein is CASSLTGSGNTIYF.

J is TRBJ2-5 and V is TRBV5-1; 7 nucleotides match TRBD1. The length of the CDR3 is 13 residues. With 0 bases clipped from V and 4 bases from J, the junction kept 0 bases outside the gene matches. CDR1 SGHRS and CDR2 YFSETQ come from the germline V gene. CDR3 protein: CASSLEGAETQYF. The CDR3, as DNA: TGCGCCAGCAGCTTGGAGGGGGCAGAGACCCAGTACTTC.

This sequence joins TRBV7-8 and TRBJ1-5; D is unclear. The CDR3 consists of 14 residues. The V end was cut by 3 bases, the J end by 8 bases, with 14 bases between. Germline V gives CDR1 SGHVS, CDR2 FQNEAQ. In nucleotides, the CDR3 is TGTGCCAGCAGCTTGGCCGGGGAGGTGGAGCCCCAGCATTTT. Translation: CASSLAGEVEPQHF.

V gene TRBV9 combines with J gene TRBJ1-5; the D gene is possibly TRBD1 (5 bases). From germline, CDR1 is SGDLS and CDR2 YYNGEE. The CDR3 consists of 13 residues. V lost 3 bases and J lost 7, with 11 bases in between. DNA for the CDR3: TGTGCCAGCAGCGCCTCAGGGTTCCAGCCCCAGCATTTT. This sequence encodes CASSASGFQPQHF.

The chain is built from TRBV28 and TRBJ2-2; D is perhaps TRBD2 (5 bases). The CDR3 is 18 residues long. CDR1 MDHEN and CDR2 SYDVKM come from the germline V gene. V lost 8 bases and J lost 4, with 26 bases in between. CDR3: CASRSIRVWEFGTGELFF. CDR3 coding DNA: TGTGCCAGCCGAAGCATCCGGGTTTGGGAGTTCGGCACCGGGGAGCTGTTTTTT.

The V call is TRBV10-2, the J call TRBJ2-1; 10 nucleotides agree with TRBD1. V lost 8 bases and J lost 3; bases outside the gene matches: 4. This CDR3 region has 14 residues. Germline lookup yields CDR1 WSHSY and CDR2 SAAADI. CDR3 coding DNA: TGCGCCAGCCTAGGGACAGGGGACTACAATGAGCAGTTCTTC. It translates to CASLGTGDYNEQFF.

The gene calls are TRBV14 and TRBJ2-2, with D hard to call. V shed 2 bases and J shed 6 bases, with 19 bases lying between them. Germline CDR1 SGHDN, CDR2 FVKESK. The CDR3 is 17 amino acids. The CDR3 is CASSQRLGVGGSGELFF. The DNA for the CDR3 is TGTGCCAGCAGCCAAAGACTCGGAGTCGGTGGGTCCGGGGAGCTGTTTTTT.

The chain links TRBV5-1 to TRBJ2-5; D not resolved. Trimming pared 0 bases from V and 7 bases from J, leaving 13 bases between. Germline-derived CDR1 and CDR2 are SGHRS and YFSETQ. The CDR3 sequence is 14 residues long. CDR3 region: CASSLAHLERTQYF. The CDR3 coding sequence is TGCGCCAGCAGCTTGGCCCACCTAGAGAGGACCCAGTACTTC.